This T cell receptor (beta chain) is drawn from a study of blood T cell repertoires in COVID-19. In the study overall: Specimens from acute and convalescent COVID-19 originated in the United States, Italy and Spain. From T cells, B-cell-depleted T cells, or PBMCs came the material, which was cDNA or gDNA.

The sample holds a few counts of this clone. After removal of 4 bases from V and 4 bases from J, the junction contained 9 bases not matched to a gene. The CDR3 is made up of 15 amino acids. Germline V CDR1 and CDR2: SEHNR, FQNEAQ (reference sequence). Original data processing: Amplified reference gene primers provided the basis for estimating nucleated cell counts. The method was immunoSEQ multiplex PCR; TCRdb's version includes in-frame clones alone and lacks a portion of them. V, J and clone size reflect that table, while D and trimming were determined from the DNA. Found here are about 210,000 clones, 70% to 90% of them singletons; the top ten hold 0.65% to 0.85%.

The sequence derives from a middle-aged man with acute or convalescent COVID-19. The chain couples TRBV7-9 to TRBJ1-2; 7 positions agree with TRBD1. Sequenced material: peripheral blood. CDR3: CASSSLQGISYGYTF. CDR3 bases: TGTGCCAGCAGCTCCCTACAGGGGATCTCCTATGGCTACACCTTC.